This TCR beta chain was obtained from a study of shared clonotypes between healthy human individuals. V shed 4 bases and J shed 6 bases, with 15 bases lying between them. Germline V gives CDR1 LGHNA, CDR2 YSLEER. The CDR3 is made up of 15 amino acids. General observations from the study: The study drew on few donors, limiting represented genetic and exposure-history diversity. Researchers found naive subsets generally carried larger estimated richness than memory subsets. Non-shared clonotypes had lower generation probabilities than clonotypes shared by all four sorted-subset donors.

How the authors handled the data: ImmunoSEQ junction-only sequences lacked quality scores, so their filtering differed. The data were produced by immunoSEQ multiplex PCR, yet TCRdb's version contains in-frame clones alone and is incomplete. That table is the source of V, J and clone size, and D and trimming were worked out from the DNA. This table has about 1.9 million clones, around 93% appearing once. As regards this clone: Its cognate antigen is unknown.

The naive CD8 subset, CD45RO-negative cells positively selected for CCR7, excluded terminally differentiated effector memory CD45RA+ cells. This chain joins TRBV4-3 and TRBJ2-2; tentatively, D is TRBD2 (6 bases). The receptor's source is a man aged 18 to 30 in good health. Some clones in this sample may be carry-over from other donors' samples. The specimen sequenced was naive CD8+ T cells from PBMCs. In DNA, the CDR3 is TGCGCCAGCAGCCGTAAGGAGGGGAGCGCCGGGGAGCTGTTTTTT. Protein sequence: CASSRKEGSAGELFF.